This T cell receptor beta chain was sequenced during a study of T cell responses to AZD1222 COVID-19 vaccine. Study-level points and caveats: The study found vaccine-associated CD4 TCRs spanning spike, dominant at 160-218 and 743-854. Reportedly, nearly half the spike-specific TCRs target unmutated variant regions. Spike-specific TCR breadth and depth went up after people got two AZD1222 doses. Just a handful of people given AZD1222 tested seropositive at baseline.

Note on this clone: Its antigen is unknown.

Measured with immunoSEQ multiplex PCR; TCRdb has only the in-frame clones, and not every one. This sample has 130,000 to 150,000 clones, with more than 75% found just once. This specimen consisted of peripheral blood, obtained on day 0 of AZD1222 vaccination. The clonotype comes from an adult in good health.

CDR3 sequence: CASSLSLGRSGGGQFF. CDR3 nucleotide sequence: TGTGCCAGCAGTTTATCCCTGGGCAGGTCTGGCGGGGGGCAGTTCTTC. The chain joins TRBV28 to TRBJ2-1; TRBD2 matches at 7 bases. J was trimmed by 12 bases and V by 1 base; bases with no gene match: 15. This CDR3 has 16 amino acids. Germline V gives CDR1 MDHEN, CDR2 SYDVKM.